These 15 T cell receptor beta chains were all obtained from the same sample, sequenced in a study of control samples from healthy donors and cancer patients. The protocol was immunoSEQ multiplex PCR, while the TCRdb copy is restricted to in-frame clones and leaves out a portion. The sample consists of 100,000 to 150,000 clones, roughly 87% of them appearing once. Sequenced material: blood. These receptors came from a man between 18 and 35 years old in good health.

This chain joins TRBV30 and TRBJ1-1; D possibly corresponds to TRBD1 (5 bases). V shed 3 bases and J shed 3 bases, with 14 bases lying between them. The CDR3 runs 14 residues. The V gene's germline CDR1 is GTSNPN and CDR2 SVGIG (reference sequence). The CDR3 spells CAWSVRGRDTEAFF. Here the CDR3 DNA reads TGTGCCTGGAGCGTCCGGGGCAGAGACACTGAAGCTTTCTTT.

This chain connects TRBV5-6 to TRBJ1-6; D might be TRBD1 (5 bases). Deletions cut 4 bases from V and 5 bases from J, with 10 bases between. The CDR3 has 14 residues. CDR1 is SGHDT, CDR2 YYEEEE, per germline. The CDR3 nucleotides read TGTGCCAGCAGCCCGCGGGGCCATAATTCACCCCTCCACTTT. This translates into CASSPRGHNSPLHF.

J is TRBJ2-1 and V is TRBV1; the D segment call TRBD2 is taken from the table without a DNA check. TRBV1 is labeled a pseudogene. The CDR3 contains 12 residues. The CDR3 sequence: CTSSHSEHEQFF. As DNA, the CDR3 is TGCACCAGCAGCCATAGCGAACATGAGCAGTTCTTC.

The chain uses TRBV28 and TRBJ2-7, with TRBD2 identical over 8 bases. Looked up from germline, CDR1 is MDHEN and CDR2 is SYDVKM. V lost 7 bases, J lost 4 bases, and 6 bases stayed unmatched. The CDR3 runs 13 residues. The CDR3 loop is CASIQAGVYEQYF. CDR3 DNA sequence: TGTGCCAGCATCCAAGCGGGAGTTTACGAGCAGTACTTC.

The gene calls are TRBV10-3 and TRBJ2-1; the match to TRBD1 covers 8 bases. This CDR3 has 16 residues. Trimming removed 5 bases from V and 3 bases from J; junction bases left unmatched: 9. Germline CDR1 ENHRY, CDR2 SYGVKD. CDR3 residues: CAISPSDRGNYNEQFF. The CDR3, as DNA: TGTGCCATCAGTCCATCTGACAGGGGAAACTACAATGAGCAGTTCTTC.

V gene TRBV6-6 combines with J gene TRBJ2-2; possible D gene TRBD1, 5 bases. V was cut by 5 bases and J by 1 base, with 8 bases left in between. Per germline, CDR1 MNHNY and CDR2 SVGAGI (reference sequence). This CDR3 comprises 14 residues. CDR3 protein: CASSDTGNTGELFF. The CDR3 DNA reads TGTGCCAGCAGTGACACAGGGAACACCGGGGAGCTGTTTTTT.

This sequence joins TRBV18 and TRBJ1-1; D unresolved. Germline-derived CDR1 and CDR2 are KGHSH and LQKENI. The CDR3 sequence is 16 residues long. V was trimmed by 3 bases and J by 5 bases, leaving 19 bases between them. The chain's CDR3 is CASSPYSIDTNTEAFF. CDR3 DNA: TGTGCCAGCTCACCGTACTCGATAGATACGAATACTGAAGCTTTCTTT.

The chain combines TRBV28 with TRBJ2-2, with D perhaps TRBD1 (6 bases). This CDR3 is 15 amino acids long. V lost 3 bases and J 2 bases, leaving 10 bases between the germline ends. The germline CDR1 and CDR2 sequences are MDHEN and SYDVKM. The CDR3 region is CASSFPGENTGELFF. DNA of the CDR3: TGTGCCAGCAGTTTCCCAGGGGAAAACACCGGGGAGCTGTTTTTT.

This chain uses TRBV6-4 with TRBJ2-1; 8 bases align to TRBD2. The CDR3 totals 16 residues. Trimming took 0 bases from V and 5 from J; bases not matched to a gene: 6. From germline, CDR1 is MRHNA and CDR2 SNTAGT. The chain's CDR3 is CASSDSASGPHNEQFF. The CDR3 bases are TGTGCCAGCAGTGACTCGGCTAGCGGGCCTCACAATGAGCAGTTCTTC.

The chain recombines TRBV27 with TRBJ2-5, with 11 positions matching TRBD2. CDR3 size: 16 residues. V dropped 5 bases and J dropped 4; count of bases not matched to a gene: 9. The germline V gene encodes CDR1 MNHEY and CDR2 SMNVEV (reference sequence). The CDR3 region is CASSGPGTSGGETQYF. The CDR3 bases are TGTGCCAGCAGTGGCCCCGGGACTAGCGGAGGAGAGACCCAGTACTTC.

The V call is TRBV28, the J call TRBJ1-1; 11 bases are a match to TRBD1. The junction had 6 bases not matched to a gene; V was cut back by 5 bases and J by 4 bases. The CDR3 length is 15 residues. Germline values: CDR1 MDHEN, CDR2 SYDVKM. The DNA for the CDR3 is TGTGCCAGCAGTCCTACAGGACAGGGGGCCACTGAAGCTTTCTTT. As protein: CASSPTGQGATEAFF.

A few counts support this clone. The J gene is TRBJ2-5, the V gene TRBV11-3, with D perhaps TRBD2 (7 bases). The V gene's germline CDR1 is SGHNT and CDR2 YENEEA. Trimming removed 5 bases at V and 7 bases at J, with 20 bases between. The length of the CDR3 is 15 residues. CDR3 coding DNA: TGTGCCAGCAGCCTACAGGCCGGGGGGCTGGGGACCCAGTACTTC. Translating gives CASSLQAGGLGTQYF.

The chain combines TRBV21-1 with TRBJ2-5; the table assigns TRBD2, which was not confirmed against the DNA. TRBV21-1 is deemed a pseudogene. There are 18 residues in the CDR3. The CDR3 region is CASRKPPGLAGGQKTQYF. CDR3 sequence (DNA): TGTGCCAGCAGAAAACCTCCTGGGCTAGCGGGAGGGCAAAAGACCCAGTACTTC.

This clone was counted many times. The CDR3 region is CASSEIRGSGNQPQHF. The CDR3 DNA reads as TGTGCCAGCAGTGAAATTCGGGGGTCGGGGAATCAGCCCCAGCATTTT. The V gene is TRBV6-1, the J gene TRBJ1-5; D may be TRBD1 (5 bases). This CDR3 region has 16 residues. Trimming took off 2 bases at V and 4 bases at J, with 15 bases between the two ends. CDR1 is MNHNS and CDR2 is SASEGT in the germline V gene.

The table lists this clone with a few counts. The chain couples TRBV28 to TRBJ1-5; possibly TRBD1 for D (5 bases). In germline, CDR1 is MDHEN, CDR2 SYDVKM. The CDR3 sequence is 15 residues long. V dropped 6 bases and J dropped 7 bases, with 19 bases sitting between them. The CDR3 loop is CASSPSRSPGQPQHF. The CDR3 nucleotides are TGTGCCAGCAGCCCTTCACGGTCTCCAGGGCAGCCCCAGCATTTT.